The rows below give T cell receptor beta chains drawn from one sample of a study of T cell responses to AZD1222 COVID-19 vaccine. Data came from immunoSEQ multiplex PCR; TCRdb stores just in-frame clones and leaves some out. The sample has 80,000 to 95,000 clones; approximately 90% are singletons. The sample in question was peripheral blood, obtained on day 0 of AZD1222 vaccination. The receptor source for this set is an adult in good health. The CDR3 runs from the conserved cysteine through the conserved F or W. Fields, in order: CDR3 protein, CDR3 DNA, V gene, J gene, clone size, D gene. A D gene is named only where the DNA matches it firmly. Not every row has a clone size; where given, it reads once, few, many or a size class.

CDR3aa: CASSLGGNEQFF; CDR3nt: TGTGCCAGCAGCCTGGGGGGCAATGAGCAGTTCTTC; v_gene: TRBV6-5; j_gene: TRBJ2-1; abundance: medium-sized; d_gene: -
CDR3aa: CATSTGRGYTEAFF; CDR3nt: TGTGCCACCTCGACAGGGCGGGGATACACTGAAGCTTTCTTT; v_gene: TRBV10-3; j_gene: TRBJ1-1; abundance: -; d_gene: TRBD1
CDR3aa: CASSPQGVDQPQHF; CDR3nt: TGTGCCAGCAGCCCACAGGGAGTTGATCAGCCCCAGCATTTT; v_gene: TRBV7-2; j_gene: TRBJ1-5; abundance: -; d_gene: -
CDR3aa: CASTSTDTQYF; CDR3nt: TGTGCCAGCACGTCCACAGATACGCAGTATTTT; v_gene: TRBV6-9; j_gene: TRBJ2-3; abundance: -; d_gene: -
CDR3aa: CASSVPPADTQYF; CDR3nt: TGCGCCAGCAGCGTCCCTCCCGCGGATACGCAGTATTTT; v_gene: TRBV5-1; j_gene: TRBJ2-3; abundance: few; d_gene: -
CDR3aa: CASGLGTSDTDTQYF; CDR3nt: TGTGCTAGTGGTTTGGGGACTAGTGACACAGATACGCAGTATTTT; v_gene: TRBV12-5; j_gene: TRBJ2-3; abundance: -; d_gene: TRBD2
CDR3aa: CASSYSTGSEAFF; CDR3nt: TGTGCCAGCAGTTACTCGACAGGGAGTGAAGCTTTCTTT; v_gene: TRBV6-2/TRBV6-3; j_gene: TRBJ1-1; abundance: -; d_gene: TRBD1
CDR3aa: CAISESDGGNQPQHF; CDR3nt: TGTGCCATCAGTGAGTCGGACGGGGGCAATCAGCCCCAGCATTTT; v_gene: TRBV10-3; j_gene: TRBJ1-5; abundance: -; d_gene: -
CDR3aa: CASSDLQGAGEKLFF; CDR3nt: TGCGCCAGCAGCGACCTACAGGGGGCGGGGGAAAAACTGTTTTTT; v_gene: TRBV5-1; j_gene: TRBJ1-4; abundance: -; d_gene: TRBD1
CDR3aa: CASSFLGGSYEQYF; CDR3nt: TGTGCCAGCAGTTTCCTGGGGGGCTCCTACGAGCAGTACTTC; v_gene: TRBV6-5; j_gene: TRBJ2-7; abundance: -; d_gene: -
CDR3aa: CASGRQGDSPLHF; CDR3nt: TGTGCCAGCGGTCGACAGGGGGATTCACCCCTCCACTTT; v_gene: TRBV28; j_gene: TRBJ1-6; abundance: -; d_gene: TRBD1
CDR3aa: CAISARGRGDNYGYTF; CDR3nt: TGTGCCATCAGTGCCCGGGGGAGGGGCGATAACTATGGCTACACCTTC; v_gene: TRBV10-3; j_gene: TRBJ1-2; abundance: -; d_gene: -
CDR3aa: CASSEAAPGGELFF; CDR3nt: TGTGCCAGCAGTGAAGCGGCCCCGGGCGGGGAGCTGTTTTTT; v_gene: TRBV2; j_gene: TRBJ2-2; abundance: -; d_gene: -
CDR3aa: CASSEARLGGQAFF; CDR3nt: TGTGCCAGCAGTGAAGCGCGGTTGGGGGGTCAGGCTTTCTTT; v_gene: TRBV2; j_gene: TRBJ1-1; abundance: once; d_gene: -
CDR3aa: CASSVRLADNTGELFF; CDR3nt: TGTGCCAGCAGTGTCAGACTAGCGGACAACACCGGGGAGCTGTTTTTT; v_gene: TRBV2; j_gene: TRBJ2-2; abundance: -; d_gene: TRBD2
CDR3aa: CASSPGLAGYEQYF; CDR3nt: TGTGCCAGCAGCCCGGGACTAGCGGGTTACGAGCAGTACTTC; v_gene: TRBV7-3; j_gene: TRBJ2-7; abundance: -; d_gene: TRBD2
CDR3aa: CASSTGPPYEQYF; CDR3nt: TGTGCCAGCTCAACAGGACCCCCCTACGAGCAGTACTTC; v_gene: TRBV18; j_gene: TRBJ2-7; abundance: -; d_gene: -
CDR3aa: CASSQDAFNTEAFF; CDR3nt: TGTGCCAGCAGCCAAGATGCCTTTAACACTGAAGCTTTCTTT; v_gene: TRBV3-1/TRBV3-2; j_gene: TRBJ1-1; abundance: -; d_gene: -
CDR3aa: CATSRGRGSNEKLFF; CDR3nt: TGTGCCACCAGCAGAGGGAGGGGGTCTAATGAAAAACTGTTTTTT; v_gene: TRBV15; j_gene: TRBJ1-4; abundance: -; d_gene: -
CDR3aa: CASSLSMDLGELFF; CDR3nt: TGTGCCAGCAGTTTATCCATGGACCTCGGGGAGCTGTTTTTT; v_gene: TRBV27; j_gene: TRBJ2-2; abundance: -; d_gene: -
CDR3aa: CASRADYEQYF; CDR3nt: TGTGCCAGCAGAGCCGACTACGAGCAGTACTTC; v_gene: TRBV28; j_gene: TRBJ2-7; abundance: -; d_gene: -
CDR3aa: CASSQRRAAWGGYTF; CDR3nt: TGTGCCAGCAGCCAGCGGAGGGCAGCTTGGGGGGGCTACACCTTC; v_gene: TRBV14; j_gene: TRBJ1-2; abundance: -; d_gene: -